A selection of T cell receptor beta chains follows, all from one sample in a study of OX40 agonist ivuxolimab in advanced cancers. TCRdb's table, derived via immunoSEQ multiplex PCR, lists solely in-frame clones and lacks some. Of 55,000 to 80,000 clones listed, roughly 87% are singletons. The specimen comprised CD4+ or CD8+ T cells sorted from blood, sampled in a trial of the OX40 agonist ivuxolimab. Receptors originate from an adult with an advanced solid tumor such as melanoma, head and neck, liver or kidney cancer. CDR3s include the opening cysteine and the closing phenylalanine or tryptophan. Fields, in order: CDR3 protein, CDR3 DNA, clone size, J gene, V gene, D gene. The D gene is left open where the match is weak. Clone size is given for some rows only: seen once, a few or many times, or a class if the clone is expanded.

CDR3 protein: CASSLLGGNINNEQFF
CDR3 DNA: TGTGCCAGCAGCTTATTGGGGGGCAATATCAACAATGAGCAGTTCTTC
clone size: once
J gene: TRBJ2-1
V gene: TRBV7-6
D gene: NA

CDR3 protein: CATSRSTELRNTIYF
CDR3 DNA: TGTGCCACCAGCAGAAGTACAGAGCTCCGAAACACCATATATTTT
clone size: NA
J gene: TRBJ1-3
V gene: TRBV15
D gene: NA

CDR3 protein: CASSEDQGGNQPQHF
CDR3 DNA: TGTGCCAGCAGTGAGGATCAGGGGGGGAATCAGCCCCAGCATTTT
clone size: NA
J gene: TRBJ1-5
V gene: TRBV6-1
D gene: TRBD1

CDR3 protein: CASSSTPGTKRQFF
CDR3 DNA: TGTGCCAGCAGCTCTACACCCGGGACTAAGCGTCAGTTCTTC
clone size: NA
J gene: TRBJ2-1
V gene: TRBV11-2
D gene: TRBD2

CDR3 protein: CASSSRDRYEQYF
CDR3 DNA: TGTGCCAGCAGCTCAAGGGACAGGTACGAGCAGTACTTC
clone size: NA
J gene: TRBJ2-7
V gene: TRBV7-2
D gene: TRBD1

CDR3 protein: CASSLAKTPQIYGYTF
CDR3 DNA: TGTGCCAGCAGCTTAGCCAAAACCCCACAGATCTATGGCTACACCTTC
clone size: NA
J gene: TRBJ1-2
V gene: TRBV7-8
D gene: NA

CDR3 protein: CAREKSQGVNEQFF
CDR3 DNA: TGTGCCAGAGAGAAATCACAGGGGGTGAATGAGCAGTTCTTC
clone size: NA
J gene: TRBJ2-1
V gene: TRBV2
D gene: TRBD1

CDR3 protein: CASSWRDSNRNTIYF
CDR3 DNA: TGTGCCAGCAGCTGGAGGGACAGCAACCGAAACACCATATATTTT
clone size: NA
J gene: TRBJ1-3
V gene: TRBV28
D gene: TRBD1

CDR3 protein: CASSRHQGGSYEQYF
CDR3 DNA: TGTGCCAGCAGCCGCCACCAGGGAGGCTCCTACGAGCAGTACTTC
clone size: NA
J gene: TRBJ2-7
V gene: TRBV7-2
D gene: NA

CDR3 protein: CASFPGFRTNEKLFF
CDR3 DNA: TGTGCCAGCTTCCCAGGGTTTAGGACTAATGAAAAACTGTTTTTT
clone size: once
J gene: TRBJ1-4
V gene: TRBV4-2
D gene: NA

CDR3 protein: CASRDRAFYGYTF
CDR3 DNA: TGTGCCAGCAGGGACAGGGCCTTCTATGGCTACACCTTC
clone size: NA
J gene: TRBJ1-2
V gene: TRBV28
D gene: TRBD1

CDR3 protein: CASSALGSQETQYF
CDR3 DNA: TGTGCCAGCAGTGCCCTTGGCAGTCAAGAGACCCAGTACTTC
clone size: few
J gene: TRBJ2-5
V gene: TRBV2
D gene: NA

CDR3 protein: CASSQDTPGLAGAVGIDNEQFF
CDR3 DNA: TGTGCCAGCAGCCAAGATACGCCGGGACTAGCGGGAGCGGTCGGTATTGACAATGAGCAGTTCTTC
clone size: NA
J gene: TRBJ2-1
V gene: TRBV4-2
D gene: TRBD2

CDR3 protein: CASSPQAVSGNTIYF
CDR3 DNA: TGTGCCAGCAGCCCCCAGGCCGTCTCTGGAAACACCATATATTTT
clone size: few
J gene: TRBJ1-3
V gene: TRBV9
D gene: NA

CDR3 protein: CASSVGGTSGYEQYF
CDR3 DNA: TGTGCCAGCAGCGTGGGGGGGACTAGCGGGTACGAGCAGTACTTC
clone size: NA
J gene: TRBJ2-7
V gene: TRBV9
D gene: TRBD2

CDR3 protein: CASRRTQGGEAFF
CDR3 DNA: TGTGCCAGCAGAAGGACCCAAGGAGGTGAAGCTTTCTTT
clone size: once
J gene: TRBJ1-1
V gene: TRBV6-5
D gene: NA

CDR3 protein: CASSSRNSGSAQYF
CDR3 DNA: TGTGCCAGCAGTTCAAGAAATAGCGGGAGCGCGCAGTATTTT
clone size: once
J gene: TRBJ2-3
V gene: TRBV28
D gene: TRBD2

CDR3 protein: CASSVGLTGVYGYTF
CDR3 DNA: TGTGCCAGCAGCGTAGGTCTGACAGGGGTCTATGGCTACACCTTC
clone size: NA
J gene: TRBJ1-2
V gene: TRBV9
D gene: TRBD1

CDR3 protein: CATSLNFGTLPGETQYF
CDR3 DNA: TGTGCCACAAGCTTGAATTTCGGGACACTCCCAGGGGAGACCCAGTACTTC
clone size: NA
J gene: TRBJ2-5
V gene: TRBV5-6
D gene: NA

CDR3 protein: CASSFASYEQYF
CDR3 DNA: TGTGCCAGCAGCTTCGCCTCCTACGAGCAGTACTTC
clone size: NA
J gene: TRBJ2-7
V gene: TRBV5-4
D gene: NA

CDR3 protein: CASSLVGTGKGEQYF
CDR3 DNA: TGTGCCAGCAGCTTAGTCGGGACAGGAAAAGGCGAGCAGTACTTC
clone size: NA
J gene: TRBJ2-7
V gene: TRBV11-1
D gene: TRBD1

CDR3 protein: CASSLGTGGIQPQHF
CDR3 DNA: TGCGCCAGCAGCTTGGGGACAGGGGGCATTCAGCCCCAGCATTTT
clone size: once
J gene: TRBJ1-5
V gene: TRBV5-1
D gene: TRBD1

CDR3 protein: CASRSGTGDTGELFF
CDR3 DNA: TGTGCCAGCAGATCCGGGACAGGGGACACCGGGGAGCTGTTTTTT
clone size: NA
J gene: TRBJ2-2
V gene: TRBV7-7
D gene: TRBD1

CDR3 protein: CASSPGGGGKDTQYF
CDR3 DNA: TGCGCCAGCAGCCCTGGGGGAGGGGGCAAGGATACGCAGTATTTT
clone size: NA
J gene: TRBJ2-3
V gene: TRBV5-1
D gene: NA

CDR3 protein: CASSKGTSGEYEQYF
CDR3 DNA: TGTGCCAGTAGTAAAGGGACTAGCGGGGAGTACGAGCAGTACTTC
clone size: NA
J gene: TRBJ2-7
V gene: TRBV19
D gene: TRBD2

CDR3 protein: CASSIEDRGSGNQPQHF
CDR3 DNA: TGTGCCAGTAGTATAGAGGACAGGGGCAGTGGCAATCAGCCCCAGCATTTT
clone size: NA
J gene: TRBJ1-5
V gene: TRBV19
D gene: TRBD1

CDR3 protein: CASSLGGDNQPQHF
CDR3 DNA: TGTGCCAGCAGCTTAGGGGGAGATAATCAGCCCCAGCATTTT
clone size: NA
J gene: TRBJ1-5
V gene: TRBV7-9
D gene: NA

CDR3 protein: CASSLDGLTEAFF
CDR3 DNA: TGTGCCAGCAGCCTGGATGGGTTGACTGAAGCTTTCTTT
clone size: once
J gene: TRBJ1-1
V gene: TRBV7-2
D gene: NA

CDR3 protein: CASSMGVSTGYNEQFF
CDR3 DNA: TGTGCCAGTAGTATGGGTGTCTCTACGGGGTACAATGAGCAGTTCTTC
clone size: NA
J gene: TRBJ2-1
V gene: TRBV19
D gene: NA

CDR3 protein: CASNSGGPTDTQYF
CDR3 DNA: TGCGCCAGCAATTCGGGGGGTCCCACAGATACGCAGTATTTT
clone size: NA
J gene: TRBJ2-3
V gene: TRBV5-1
D gene: TRBD2

CDR3 protein: CAWSNGEEAFF
CDR3 DNA: TGTGCCTGGAGTAATGGAGAAGAAGCTTTCTTT
clone size: NA
J gene: TRBJ1-1
V gene: TRBV30
D gene: NA

CDR3 protein: CASSSQSGRSQETQYF
CDR3 DNA: TGTGCCAGCAGCTCCCAGTCAGGCAGGTCTCAAGAGACCCAGTACTTC
clone size: NA
J gene: TRBJ2-5
V gene: TRBV7-2
D gene: NA

CDR3 protein: CASSSDRADNEQFF
CDR3 DNA: TGTGCCAGCAGTTCCGACAGGGCAGACAATGAGCAGTTCTTC
clone size: NA
J gene: TRBJ2-1
V gene: TRBV7-2
D gene: TRBD1

CDR3 protein: CASSPGVGASNQPQHF
CDR3 DNA: TGTGCCAGCAGCCCAGGGGTGGGGGCTAGCAATCAGCCCCAGCATTTT
clone size: few
J gene: TRBJ1-5
V gene: TRBV9
D gene: NA

CDR3 protein: CASSQGETGGYEQYF
CDR3 DNA: TGTGCCAGCAGCCAAGGTGAAACCGGGGGATACGAGCAGTACTTC
clone size: NA
J gene: TRBJ2-7
V gene: TRBV4-2
D gene: NA

CDR3 protein: CASTSRGSTDTQYF
CDR3 DNA: TGTGCCAGTACCTCTCGGGGGTCTACAGATACGCAGTATTTT
clone size: once
J gene: TRBJ2-3
V gene: TRBV13
D gene: NA

CDR3 protein: CATSSSPTGNTGELFF
CDR3 DNA: TGTGCCACCAGCAGTTCTCCGACAGGGAACACCGGGGAGCTGTTTTTT
clone size: NA
J gene: TRBJ2-2
V gene: TRBV15
D gene: NA

CDR3 protein: CASNVAGTSSYNEQFF
CDR3 DNA: TGTGCCAGTAACGTAGCGGGAACTAGCTCCTACAATGAGCAGTTCTTC
clone size: NA
J gene: TRBJ2-1
V gene: TRBV19
D gene: TRBD2

CDR3 protein: CASRVTVLRFF
CDR3 DNA: TGCGCCAGCAGGGTGACAGTATTACGGTTCTTC
clone size: NA
J gene: TRBJ2-1
V gene: TRBV10-1
D gene: NA

CDR3 protein: CASSWGVRQGSQQYF
CDR3 DNA: TGTGCCAGCAGCTGGGGGGTAAGACAGGGGTCGCAGCAGTACTTC
clone size: NA
J gene: TRBJ2-7
V gene: TRBV11-2
D gene: TRBD1

CDR3 protein: CASSQARDSNYGYTF
CDR3 DNA: TGTGCCAGCAGCCAAGCCCGGGACAGTAACTATGGCTACACCTTC
clone size: NA
J gene: TRBJ1-2
V gene: TRBV4-2
D gene: TRBD1

CDR3 protein: CASSIVQGPQYF
CDR3 DNA: TGTGCCAGTAGTATAGTTCAGGGCCCGCAGTATTTT
clone size: NA
J gene: TRBJ2-3
V gene: TRBV19
D gene: NA

CDR3 protein: CASSLDDGRVAEQYF
CDR3 DNA: TGTGCCAGCAGCTTAGATGACGGGAGGGTGGCCGAGCAGTACTTC
clone size: NA
J gene: TRBJ2-7
V gene: TRBV11-3
D gene: TRBD2